Presented here are 30 T cell receptor beta chains from one specimen sequenced in a study of T cell changes during pregnancy in multiple sclerosis. Sequencing was performed with immunoSEQ multiplex PCR; in TCRdb, only in-frame clones are kept and a portion is missing. Of roughly 41,000 clones listed, 80% to 90% are singletons. This specimen was CD4+ T cells from peripheral blood mononuclear cells, taken in the first trimester of pregnancy. The receptors shown here come from a female donor with multiple sclerosis, enrolled in a pregnancy study.

The V call is TRBV7-3, the J call TRBJ2-1; 7 bases are shared with TRBD2. CDR1 is SGHTA and CDR2 is FQGTGA in the germline V gene. V shed 4 bases and J 6 bases; nucleotides not matched to a gene: 9. There are 15 residues in the CDR3. CDR3 bases: TGTGCCAGCAGCTCCTATCCGGGACTAAGCAATGAGCAGTTCTTC. This codes for CASSSYPGLSNEQFF.

CDR3 DNA sequence: TGTGCCAGCAGCGTAGGAGTTGGACAGGGGCAGTTCTTC. Translated, it gives CASSVGVGQGQFF. This chain connects TRBV9 to TRBJ2-1, with 8 nucleotides matching TRBD1. CDR1 and CDR2 (germline): SGDLS, YYNGEE. J gave up 12 bases and V 0 bases, and 5 bases lay outside the gene matches. The CDR3 is 13 residues long.

The chain is built from TRBV4-1 and TRBJ1-1; D is possibly TRBD1 (5 bases). This CDR3 comprises 14 residues. Germline lookup yields CDR1 MGHRA and CDR2 YSYEKL. The V and J ends lost 2 bases and 2 bases respectively, with 9 bases between them. CDR3 sequence reads: CASSQFRANTEAFF. CDR3 DNA: TGCGCCAGCAGCCAATTCAGGGCAAACACTGAAGCTTTCTTT.

This sequence joins TRBV4-3 and TRBJ2-1; 9 bases line up with TRBD2. The CDR3 has 17 residues. Germline V gives CDR1 LGHNA, CDR2 YSLEER. The V gene end was trimmed by 0 bases and the J gene end by 15 bases; junction bases not matched to a gene: 18. CDR3 nucleotides: TGCGCCAGCAGCCAAGACCCAAGGACTAGCGCTTTCACCACTTTGTTCTTC. It is translated as CASSQDPRTSAFTTLFF.

This sequence joins TRBV9 and TRBJ2-2; 7 nucleotides agree with TRBD1. Losses at the gene ends were 5 bases for V and 5 bases for J; bases not matched to a gene: 6. Germline CDR1 is SGDLS and CDR2 is YYNGEE. The CDR3 has 14 residues. As DNA, the CDR3 is TGTGCCAGCAGTCGACAGGGTACGACCGGGGAGCTGTTTTTT. This encodes CASSRQGTTGELFF.

The rearrangement joins TRBV7-3 to TRBJ2-1; 9 nucleotides align to TRBD2. V dropped 5 bases and J dropped 6; count of bases not matched to a gene: 8. Germline-derived CDR1 and CDR2 are SGHTA and FQGTGA. The CDR3 has 15 amino acids. In DNA form, the CDR3 reads TGTGCCAGCAGCATCCGGACTAGCGAAACCAATGAGCAGTTCTTC. This sequence encodes CASSIRTSETNEQFF. The full variable domain, rest sourced from reference TRBV7-3 and TRBJ2-1, is GAGVSQTPSNKVTEKGKYVELRCDPISGHTALYWYRQSLGQGPEFLIYFQGTGAADDSGLPNDRFFAVRPEGSVSTLKIQRTERGDSAVYLCASSIRTSETNEQFFGPGTRLTVL.

The gene calls are TRBV10-3 and TRBJ2-1; TRBD2 matches 10 bases. V dropped 6 bases and J dropped 8; count of bases not matched to a gene: 7. Germline V gives CDR1 ENHRY, CDR2 SYGVKD. This CDR3 is built from 14 residues. CDR3 nucleotides: TGTGCCATCAGAGCTAGCGGGGGCATAGATGAGCAGTTCTTC. Translated: CAIRASGGIDEQFF.

The chain recombines TRBV21-1 with TRBJ1-2; TRBD1 is the table's D call, not checked against the DNA. TRBV21-1 constitutes a pseudogene. The CDR3 consists of 14 residues. CDR3 residues: CASKKDSPNYGYTF. Here the CDR3 DNA reads TGTGCCAGCAAGAAGGACAGCCCTAACTATGGCTACACCTTC.

The rearrangement uses TRBV9 and TRBJ1-2, with 8 bases that match TRBD1. The germline CDR1 and CDR2 sequences are SGDLS and YYNGEE. The CDR3 runs 13 residues. The trim removed 3 bases at V and 8 bases at J, leaving 6 bases unmatched. CDR3 in amino acids: CASSARTGSGYTF. The CDR3 nucleotides read TGTGCCAGCAGCGCCCGGACAGGGTCGGGCTACACCTTC.

V is TRBV5-8 and J is TRBJ2-3; TRBD2 matches 12 bases. The CDR3 extends over 16 amino acids. The germline gives CDR1 SGHTS, CDR2 YDEGEE. V lost 7 bases, J lost 3 bases, and 9 bases stayed unmatched. CDR3 sequence reads: CASGTTSGRATDTQYF. As DNA, the CDR3 is TGTGCCAGCGGTACGACTAGCGGGAGAGCGACAGATACGCAGTATTTT.

This clone appeared a few times. The V and J genes are TRBV7-3 and TRBJ2-1; D is perhaps TRBD1 (5 bases). Trimming stripped 2 bases from V and 9 bases from J, with 14 bases between. Per the germline V gene, CDR1 is SGHTA and CDR2 is FQGTGA. The CDR3 has 14 amino acids. CDR3 region: CASSLYQGRGEQFF. Here the CDR3 DNA reads TGTGCCAGCAGCTTATATCAGGGTAGGGGTGAGCAGTTCTTC.

V is TRBV14 and J is TRBJ1-1, with D possibly being TRBD1 (5 bases). The germline gives CDR1 SGHDN, CDR2 FVKESK. Trimming left V 0 bases short and J 1 base short, with 12 bases between. CDR3 length: 16 amino acids. CDR3 sequence: CASSQDGNRKNTEAFF. The CDR3 coding sequence is TGTGCCAGCAGCCAAGATGGGAACAGGAAGAACACTGAAGCTTTCTTT.

The chain uses TRBV7-8 and TRBJ2-1; 7 bases map to TRBD2. Trimming removed 1 base from V and 9 bases from J; junction bases left unmatched: 9. Germline CDR1 reads SGHVS; CDR2 reads FQNEAQ. CDR3 size: 15 residues. The CDR3: CASSLEGGSRGEQFF. The CDR3 region has the DNA TGTGCCAGCAGCTTAGAGGGCGGGAGCCGCGGTGAGCAGTTCTTC.

J is TRBJ2-3 and V is TRBV29-1; TRBD2 matches 13 bases. The J segment lost 3 bases and the V segment lost 7 bases, leaving 4 bases of the junction unmatched. Germline V gene data show CDR1 as SQVTM and CDR2 as ANQGSEA. The CDR3 consists of 14 residues. The CDR3 loop is CSGETSGRTDTQYF. The CDR3 bases are TGCAGCGGGGAGACTAGCGGGAGGACAGATACGCAGTATTTT.

The rearrangement uses TRBV10-3 and TRBJ1-2; 7 nucleotides align to TRBD1. The junction had 1 base not matched to a gene; V was cut back by 6 bases and J by 3 bases. CDR3 length: 12 amino acids. Looked up from germline, CDR1 is ENHRY and CDR2 is SYGVKD. CDR3 region: CAISGTDYGYTF. Here the CDR3 DNA reads TGTGCCATCAGCGGGACAGACTATGGCTACACCTTC.

The genes are TRBV6-6 and TRBJ1-5; TRBD1 aligns across 8 bases. CDR1 and CDR2 (germline): MNHNY, SVGAGI (reference sequence). J gave up 7 bases and V 6 bases, and 11 bases lay outside the gene matches. The CDR3 has 15 residues. The CDR3 is CASRSSLRGRQPQHF. DNA for the CDR3: TGTGCCAGCAGGTCGAGCCTCAGGGGGCGACAGCCCCAGCATTTT.

CDR3 residues: CASSSGPEPSYEQYF. In nucleotides, the CDR3 is TGTGCCAGCAGCTCTGGTCCAGAACCTTCCTACGAGCAGTACTTC. This rearrangement joins TRBV9 to TRBJ2-7, with D unclear. The CDR3 sequence is 15 residues long. The V end was cut by 4 bases, the J end by 1 base, with 15 bases between. CDR1 and CDR2 from the germline V gene are SGDLS and YYNGEE. Filled out from reference TRBV9 and TRBJ2-7, the complete variable domain reads DSGVTQTPKHLITATGQRVTLRCSPRSGDLSVYWYQQSLDQGLQFLIQYYNGEERAKGNILERFSAQQFPDLHSELNLSSLELGDSALYFCASSSGPEPSYEQYFGPGTRLTVT.

The chain recombines TRBV29-1 with TRBJ2-5; tentative D call: TRBD2 (6 bases). V lost 6 bases, J lost 0 bases, and 23 bases lay in between. Germline values: CDR1 SQVTM, CDR2 ANQGSEA. The CDR3 totals 17 residues. DNA for the CDR3: TGCAGCGTCTGGTTCTTCACTGGCTGGAGGGACCAAGAGACCCAGTACTTC. It is translated as CSVWFFTGWRDQETQYF. The full variable domain, completed using reference TRBV29-1 and TRBJ2-5, is SAVISQKPSRDICQRGTSLTIQCQVDSQVTMMFWYRQQPGQSLTLIATANQGSEATYESGFVIDKFPISRPNLTFSTLTVSNMSPEDSSIYLCSVWFFTGWRDQETQYFGPGTRLLVL.

V and J are TRBV30 and TRBJ1-5, with D maybe TRBD1 (6 bases). The CDR3 sequence is 13 residues long. V lost 5 bases and J lost 5, with 13 bases in between. Germline V lookup: CDR1 GTSNPN, CDR2 SVGIG (reference sequence). CDR3 DNA: TGTGCCTGGGATGGGGGCTTCGATCAGCCCCAGCATTTT. It is translated as CAWDGGFDQPQHF. Full variable domain (missing parts from reference TRBV30 and TRBJ1-5): SQTIHQWPATLVQPVGSPLSLECTVEGTSNPNLYWYRQAAGRGLQLLFYSVGIGQISSEVPQNLSASRPQDRQFILSSKKLLLSDSGFYLCAWDGGFDQPQHFGDGTRLSIL.

The chain uses TRBV10-2 and TRBJ2-1; weak D call: TRBD1 (5 bases). CDR1 is WSHSY, CDR2 SAAADI, per germline. The CDR3 is 13 amino acids. Trimming stripped 5 bases from V and 4 bases from J, with 9 bases between. CDR3 DNA: TGCGCCAGCAGTATGTCAGGGTACAATGAGCAGTTCTTC. Amino acids: CASSMSGYNEQFF.

V gene TRBV5-4 combines with J gene TRBJ2-5; tentative D call: TRBD2 (5 bases). Germline loops: CDR1 SGHNT, CDR2 YYREEE (reference sequence). Trimming removed 6 bases from V and 5 bases from J, with 14 bases in between. This CDR3 is 13 amino acids long. The CDR3 protein is CASNDYSRETQYF. The CDR3 coding sequence is TGTGCCAGCAACGACTATAGCCGGGAGACCCAGTACTTC.

The rearrangement links TRBV28 to TRBJ2-5; TRBD2 aligns across 8 bases. The CDR3 has 16 amino acids. From germline, CDR1 is MDHEN and CDR2 SYDVKM. The junction had 10 bases not matched to a gene; V was cut back by 6 bases and J by 1 base. CDR3 DNA sequence: TGTGCCAGCAGAGCTACTAGCGGAACCTCCCAAGAGACCCAGTACTTC. Amino acid sequence: CASRATSGTSQETQYF.

The genes are TRBV27 and TRBJ2-7; 7 positions agree with TRBD2. Germline trimming cut 5 bases from V and 2 bases from J; bases unmatched to any gene: 15. Germline V gives CDR1 MNHEY, CDR2 SMNVEV (reference sequence). The CDR3 spans 17 residues. For the CDR3, the DNA is TGTGCCAGCAGTCCCAGCTCAACCGGGACTACTACCTACGAGCAGTACTTC. Protein: CASSPSSTGTTTYEQYF.

The gene calls are TRBV6-6 and TRBJ2-1; D might be TRBD2 (5 bases). The germline CDR1 and CDR2 sequences are MNHNY and SVGAGI (reference sequence). Trimming cost V 2 bases and J 5 bases, with 13 bases left between them. This CDR3 contains 15 residues. This CDR3 is CASSYGEQINNEQFF. The CDR3 coding sequence is TGTGCCAGCAGTTACGGGGAGCAGATAAACAATGAGCAGTTCTTC.

The chain links TRBV4-2 to TRBJ2-6, with 14 bases matching TRBD2. The CDR3 has 19 residues. V lost 4 bases and J lost 2; bases outside the gene matches: 7. CDR1 is LGHNA, CDR2 YNFKEQ, per germline. As DNA, the CDR3 is TGTGCCAGCAGCCGACAGGGACTAGCGGGAGTAACTGGGGCCAACGTCCTGACTTTC. Translated: CASSRQGLAGVTGANVLTF.

This rearrangement joins TRBV7-2 to TRBJ2-1, with D possibly being TRBD2 (6 bases). From germline, CDR1 is SGHTA and CDR2 FQGNSA. The CDR3 is 15 residues long. V was trimmed by 1 base and J by 10 bases, leaving 17 bases between them. The CDR3 protein is CASSLVTTRFREQFF. CDR3 nucleotides: TGTGCCAGCAGCTTAGTTACGACTAGGTTTCGGGAGCAGTTCTTC.

The genes are TRBV7-2 and TRBJ2-3; no definite D call. V dropped 2 bases and J dropped 5 bases, with 5 bases sitting between them. The germline CDR1 and CDR2 sequences are SGHTA and FQGNSA. This CDR3 has 12 residues. The DNA of the CDR3 is TGTGCCAGCAGCTTATCGGGAGATACGCAGTATTTT. Translated: CASSLSGDTQYF.

This chain uses TRBV6-5 with TRBJ2-5, with 8 nucleotides matching TRBD1. Unmatched junction bases numbered 4, after V lost 10 bases and J lost 6 bases. CDR3 length: 11 amino acids. Germline-derived CDR1 and CDR2 are MNHEY and SVGAGI. CDR3 protein: CATGQGQTQYF. In nucleotides, the CDR3 is TGTGCCACCGGACAGGGACAGACCCAGTACTTC.

This chain links TRBV19 with TRBJ2-5; the D gene is possibly TRBD1 (6 bases). The V and J ends lost 5 bases and 4 bases respectively, with 17 bases between them. The germline V gene has CDR1 LNHDA and CDR2 SQIVND (reference sequence). This CDR3 is 15 amino acids long. CDR3 nucleotide sequence: TGTGCCAGTAGTGAGGGACAAGGGGTGAGAGAGACCCAGTACTTC. It encodes CASSEGQGVRETQYF. Looking up the rest from reference TRBV19 and TRBJ2-5 gives the full variable domain: DGGITQSPKYLFRKEGQNVTLSCEQNLNHDAMYWYRQDPGQGLRLIYYSQIVNDFQKGDIAEGYSVSREKKESFPLTVTSAQKNPTAFYLCASSEGQGVRETQYFGPGTRLLVL.

This clone was counted between two and nine times. The gene calls are TRBV28 and TRBJ1-1, with D hard to call. Trimming removed 10 bases at V and 4 bases at J, with 13 bases between. Germline V gene sequence: CDR1 MDHEN, CDR2 SYDVKM. The CDR3 spans 12 residues. CDR3 bases: TGTGCCACCCTACAGCCTTTCACTGAAGCTTTCTTT. It is translated as CATLQPFTEAFF.